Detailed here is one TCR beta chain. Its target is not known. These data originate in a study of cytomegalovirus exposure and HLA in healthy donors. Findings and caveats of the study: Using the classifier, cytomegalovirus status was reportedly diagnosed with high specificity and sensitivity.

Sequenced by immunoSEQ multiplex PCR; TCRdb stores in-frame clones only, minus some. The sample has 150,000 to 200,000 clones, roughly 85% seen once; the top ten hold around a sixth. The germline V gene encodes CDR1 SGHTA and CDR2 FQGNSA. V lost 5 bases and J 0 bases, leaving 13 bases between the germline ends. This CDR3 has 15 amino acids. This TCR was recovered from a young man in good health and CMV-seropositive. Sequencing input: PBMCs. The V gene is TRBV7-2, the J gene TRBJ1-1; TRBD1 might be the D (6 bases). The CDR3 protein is CASSTVQGMNTEAFF. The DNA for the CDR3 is TGTGCCAGCAGCACGGTCCAGGGGATGAACACTGAAGCTTTCTTT.